The 30 T cell receptor beta chains listed next were all sequenced from one sample in a study of blood T cell repertoires in COVID-19. Generated by immunoSEQ multiplex PCR, the TCRdb table keeps only in-frame clones and is missing some. The sample records about 220,000 clones, around 84% being singletons. Sequenced: peripheral blood. The receptors shown here come from a human donor in a cohort sampled during active COVID-19.

The J gene is TRBJ1-1, the V gene TRBV2, with D possibly TRBD1 on 5 matching bases. The CDR3 consists of 13 residues. The germline V gene has CDR1 SNHLY and CDR2 FYNNEI. Trimming took off 4 bases at V and 2 bases at J, with 8 bases between the two ends. The CDR3 region is CASSAQDNTEAFF. The CDR3 DNA follows: TGTGCCAGCAGTGCACAGGATAACACTGAAGCTTTCTTT. Full variable domain (rest looked up from reference TRBV2 and TRBJ1-1): EPEVTQTPSHQVTQMGQEVILRCVPISNHLYFYWYRQILGQKVEFLVSFYNNEISEKSEIFDDQFSVERPDGSNFTLKIRSTKLEDSAMYFCASSAQDNTEAFFGQGTRLTVV.

In its sample, this clone was seen once. The chain joins TRBV6-6 to TRBJ1-1, with D possibly being TRBD1 (5 bases). Germline CDR1 and CDR2: MNHNY and SVGAGI (reference sequence). The CDR3 consists of 18 residues. The V and J ends lost 5 bases and 1 base respectively, with 23 bases between them. The CDR3: CASSPSGVEGSWNTEAFF. In nucleotides, the CDR3 is TGTGCCAGCAGTCCCAGCGGGGTGGAGGGGTCGTGGAACACTGAAGCTTTCTTT.

The chain links TRBV2 to TRBJ1-1; D not certain. V lost 10 bases and J 1 base, leaving 13 bases between the germline ends. The CDR3 contains 13 residues. Per the germline V gene, CDR1 is SNHLY and CDR2 is FYNNEI. CDR3 residues: CATRPERNTEAFF. In nucleotides, the CDR3 is TGTGCCACGCGCCCTGAGAGGAACACTGAAGCTTTCTTT. Full variable domain (rest looked up from reference TRBV2 and TRBJ1-1): EPEVTQTPSHQVTQMGQEVILRCVPISNHLYFYWYRQILGQKVEFLVSFYNNEISEKSEIFDDQFSVERPDGSNFTLKIRSTKLEDSAMYFCATRPERNTEAFFGQGTRLTVV.

This clone was counted only a few times. This chain connects TRBV5-6 to TRBJ2-7; TRBD1 is a possible D gene (5 bases). In germline, CDR1 is SGHDT, CDR2 YYEEEE. V lost 5 bases and J 0 bases, leaving 15 bases between the germline ends. The CDR3 is made up of 15 amino acids. For the CDR3, the DNA is TGTGCCAGCAGGACGGGCAGGGTTAACTCCTACGAGCAGTACTTC. This gives the protein CASRTGRVNSYEQYF.

This clone was seen only a few times. The CDR3 here is CASSSSGQGSSQPQHF. CDR3 sequence (DNA): TGTGCCAGCAGTTCCTCGGGACAGGGAAGTAGTCAGCCCCAGCATTTT. This chain uses TRBV6-2 or TRBV6-3 with TRBJ1-5, with 9 bases lining up with TRBD1. The germline CDR1 and CDR2 sequences are MNHEY and SVGEGT. This CDR3 is 16 amino acids long. The V gene end was trimmed by 4 bases and the J gene end by 6 bases; junction bases not matched to a gene: 10.

The rearrangement uses TRBV14 and TRBJ2-3; no firm D call. The CDR3 is made up of 12 amino acids. The germline V and J ends were trimmed by 4 bases and 9 bases, with 11 bases remaining between them. Germline CDR1 reads SGHDN; CDR2 reads FVKESK. As DNA, the CDR3 is TGTGCCAGCAGCCCGACGCAGGTCACGCAGTATTTT. Amino acid sequence: CASSPTQVTQYF.

V usage is TRBV25-1 and J usage is TRBJ1-6, with 10 bases fitting TRBD1. V lost 4 bases and J lost 6; bases outside the gene matches: 9. CDR3 size: 17 residues. Germline CDR1 is MGHDK and CDR2 is SYGVNS. CDR3 protein: CASSGSGDRGRNSPLHF. The CDR3 bases are TGTGCCAGCAGTGGGTCTGGCGACAGGGGGCGTAATTCACCCCTCCACTTT.

The chain uses TRBV19 and TRBJ1-6, with a tentative D call TRBD1 (5 bases). The CDR3 runs 12 residues. The germline V gene encodes CDR1 LNHDA and CDR2 SQIVND (reference sequence). V was trimmed by 11 bases and J by 10 bases, leaving 15 bases between them. The CDR3: CADQGNESPLHF. In DNA, the CDR3 is TGTGCCGATCAGGGAAACGAGTCACCCCTCCACTTT.

DNA for the CDR3: TGTGCCTGGAGTGAGGGCAGGGGGAGGCACGAGCAGTACTTC. It codes for CAWSEGRGRHEQYF. The chain combines TRBV30 with TRBJ2-7; D is possibly TRBD1 (7 bases). The CDR3 spans 14 residues. The V end lost 1 base, the J end lost 5 bases, and 15 bases lay between the germline ends. The germline V gene encodes CDR1 GTSNPN and CDR2 SVGIG (reference sequence). The full variable domain, with the rest looked up from reference TRBV30 and TRBJ2-7, is SQTIHQWPATLVQPVGSPLSLECTVEGTSNPNLYWYRQAAGRGLQLLFYSVGIGQISSEVPQNLSASRPQDRQFILSSKKLLLSDSGFYLCAWSEGRGRHEQYFGPGTRLTVT.

The chain joins TRBV5-6 to TRBJ2-5; D may be TRBD1 (6 bases). Trimming shortened V by 3 bases and J by 0 bases, and 12 bases separated the two germline ends. CDR1 is SGHDT, CDR2 YYEEEE, per germline. This CDR3 has 15 residues. CDR3 protein: CASSSNRDYQETQYF. CDR3 DNA sequence: TGTGCCAGCAGCTCAAACAGGGATTACCAAGAGACCCAGTACTTC. Drawing the rest from reference TRBV5-6 and TRBJ2-5, the complete variable domain is DAGVTQSPTHLIKTRGQQVTLRCSPKSGHDTVSWYQQALGQGPQFIFQYYEEEERQRGNFPDRFSGHQFPNYSSELNVNALLLGDSALYLCASSSNRDYQETQYFGPGTRLLVL.

This clone was detected once. The rearrangement joins TRBV5-1 to TRBJ1-4; TRBD1 is a possible D gene (6 bases). V lost 2 bases and J 3 bases, leaving 8 bases between the germline ends. Germline V lookup: CDR1 SGHRS, CDR2 YFSETQ. This CDR3 spans 14 amino acids. The CDR3: CASSFQGPNEKLFF. Here the CDR3 DNA reads TGCGCCAGCAGCTTTCAGGGGCCTAATGAAAAACTGTTTTTT.

The V call is TRBV28, the J call TRBJ1-1; 7 positions agree with TRBD1. The germline V gene encodes CDR1 MDHEN and CDR2 SYDVKM. This CDR3 spans 14 amino acids. V lost 7 bases to trimming and J lost 4 bases; unmatched junction nucleotides: 9. Here the CDR3 reads CASIEGALLTEAFF. In DNA, the CDR3 is TGTGCCAGCATAGAGGGGGCGCTCCTCACTGAAGCTTTCTTT.

This clone was seen just once. This sequence joins TRBV3-1 (or the pseudogene TRBV3-2) and TRBJ1-1; no reliable D call. Germline assignment: CDR1 LGHDT and CDR2 YNNKEL (reference sequence). Trimming removed 1 base from V and 10 bases from J, with 16 bases in between. This CDR3 contains 14 residues. The CDR3 sequence: CASSQGFGGKGAFF. The CDR3 nucleotides read TGTGCCAGCAGCCAAGGTTTCGGAGGGAAGGGAGCTTTCTTT.

The V gene is TRBV5-4, the J gene TRBJ2-7, with D tentatively TRBD1 (6 bases). The CDR3 contains 14 residues. The V gene lost 1 base and the J gene lost 3 bases, with 11 bases spanning the gap. Germline lookup yields CDR1 SGHNT and CDR2 YYREEE (reference sequence). The CDR3 bases are TGTGCCAGCAGCTTGTTGGACAGCGACTACGAGCAGTACTTC. It specifies CASSLLDSDYEQYF.

In this sample, this clone turned up once. The gene calls are TRBV28 and TRBJ1-1, with 8 bases fitting TRBD1. This CDR3 region has 15 residues. The V and J ends lost 6 bases and 4 bases, in that order; junction bases with no gene match: 10. Germline CDR1 reads MDHEN; CDR2 reads SYDVKM. DNA of the CDR3: TGTGCCAGCAGAGCCCCTGGACAGGGAGGCACTGAAGCTTTCTTT. This sequence encodes CASRAPGQGGTEAFF.

This clone appeared a single time. The V gene is TRBV12-3 or TRBV12-4, the J gene TRBJ1-2, with 7 bases identical to TRBD1. V trimming: 6 bases; J trimming: 7 bases; junction bases outside the gene matches: 8. The CDR3 contains 13 residues. The CDR3 is CASSVRGHGGYTF. The CDR3 coding sequence is TGTGCCAGCAGCGTAAGGGGGCACGGTGGCTACACCTTC.

The rearrangement uses TRBV7-9 and TRBJ1-4; D unclear. The CDR3 is 15 residues long. Germline CDR1 reads SEHNR; CDR2 reads FQNEAQ (reference sequence). Trimming left V 2 bases short and J 7 bases short, with 14 bases between. The chain's CDR3 is CASSLMRQEVEKLFF. DNA for the CDR3: TGTGCCAGCAGCTTAATGAGGCAGGAGGTTGAAAAACTGTTTTTT.

This chain connects TRBV9 to TRBJ1-1, with 10 bases aligning to TRBD1. V was pared by 4 bases and J by 7 bases, with 10 bases of the junction left unmatched. The germline gives CDR1 SGDLS, CDR2 YYNGEE. The CDR3 is 15 residues long. In DNA, the CDR3 is TGTGCCAGCAGCCCTCGGACAGGGGGATCAGGTGAAGCTTTCTTT. It yields the protein CASSPRTGGSGEAFF.

The rearrangement joins TRBV6-4 to TRBJ2-1; TRBD2 matches 7 bases. CDR1 and CDR2 from the germline V gene are MRHNA and SNTAGT. CDR3 size: 15 residues. The V gene end was trimmed by 2 bases and the J gene end by 8 bases; junction bases not matched to a gene: 9. The CDR3 loop is CASSDKGGSADEQFF. CDR3 DNA: TGTGCCAGCAGTGACAAGGGCGGGAGCGCGGATGAGCAGTTCTTC.

The chain employs TRBV28 and TRBJ1-1; 8 bases are shared with TRBD1. The CDR3 runs to 15 residues. CDR1 MDHEN and CDR2 SYDVKM come from the germline V gene. With V trimmed by 2 bases and J by 2 bases, 4 bases remained unmatched. In nucleotides, the CDR3 is TGTGCCAGCAGTTTACCGACAGGGGAAAACACTGAAGCTTTCTTT. It encodes CASSLPTGENTEAFF.

CDR3 coding DNA: TGTGCCAGCATTGTACAGGGGGTAGGTTTCGATGGCTACACCTTC. It encodes CASIVQGVGFDGYTF. The gene calls are TRBV6-5 and TRBJ1-2; the match to TRBD1 covers 8 bases. The germline gives CDR1 MNHEY, CDR2 SVGAGI. This CDR3 is built from 15 residues. The V gene end was trimmed by 7 bases and the J gene end by 6 bases; junction bases not matched to a gene: 13.

The V call is TRBV5-1, the J call TRBJ1-2; 8 bases agree with TRBD1. CDR1 is SGHRS, CDR2 YFSETQ, per germline. Trimming at V came to 6 bases and at J to 7 bases, leaving 11 bases not matched to a gene. The CDR3 has 14 residues. DNA for the CDR3: TGCGCCAGCACTCCAGATCAGGGGGCGGGTGGCTACACCTTC. Its protein product is CASTPDQGAGGYTF.

The rearrangement uses TRBV7-2 and TRBJ1-4; D is possibly TRBD1 (5 bases). Per the germline V gene, CDR1 is SGHTA and CDR2 is FQGNSA. With 1 base removed from V and 1 base from J, the gap between germline ends came to 7 bases. This CDR3 region has 15 residues. In nucleotides, the CDR3 is TGTGCCAGCAGCTTAGGGGGCGTAACTAATGAAAAACTGTTTTTT. It encodes CASSLGGVTNEKLFF. The whole variable domain, filled in from reference TRBV7-2 and TRBJ1-4, reads GAGVSQSPSNKVTEKGKDVELRCDPISGHTALYWYRQSLGQGLEFLIYFQGNSAPDKSGLPSDRFSAERTGGSVSTLTIQRTQQEDSAVYLCASSLGGVTNEKLFFGSGTQLSVL.

The CDR3 sequence: CASSQSDSPNSPLHF. In DNA, the CDR3 is TGCGCCAGCAGTCAATCGGACAGTCCTAATTCACCCCTCCACTTT. The chain employs TRBV23-1 and TRBJ1-6; possible D gene TRBD1, 6 bases. TRBV23-1 is classed as an ORF, of uncertain function. V gave up 0 bases and J gave up 6 bases, with 9 bases separating them. The CDR3 sequence is 15 residues long.

J is TRBJ1-1 and V is TRBV6-6; 7 nucleotides align to TRBD1. The junction had 6 bases not matched to a gene; V was cut back by 2 bases and J by 0 bases. The CDR3 is made up of 16 amino acids. The germline V gene encodes CDR1 MNHNY and CDR2 SVGAGI (reference sequence). The CDR3: CASSYPRGQMNTEAFF. CDR3 sequence (DNA): TGTGCCAGCAGTTACCCCAGGGGACAGATGAACACTGAAGCTTTCTTT.

The sample holds a few counts of this clone. The rearrangement links TRBV19 to TRBJ2-7, with a possible D match to TRBD2 (5 bases). This CDR3 has 15 residues. Looked up from germline, CDR1 is LNHDA and CDR2 is SQIVND (reference sequence). Trimming shortened V by 5 bases and J by 0 bases, and 14 bases separated the two germline ends. CDR3 DNA: TGTGCCAGTAGTCCTAGCTCCGCCAGCTCCTACGAGCAGTACTTC. Amino acid sequence: CASSPSSASSYEQYF.

This chain's CDR3 is CASSPTGLGANVLTF. The CDR3 nucleotides read TGTGCCAGCAGTCCGACAGGGCTGGGGGCCAACGTCCTGACTTTC. The chain is built from TRBV28 and TRBJ2-6; 7 bases map to TRBD1. The ends lost 5 bases at V and 4 bases at J; junction bases unmatched: 5. CDR1 MDHEN and CDR2 SYDVKM come from the germline V gene. The CDR3 has 15 residues.

The V gene is TRBV19, the J gene TRBJ1-5; 8 positions match TRBD1. The J segment lost 9 bases and the V segment lost 5 bases, leaving 9 bases of the junction unmatched. The CDR3 has 14 residues. The germline gives CDR1 LNHDA, CDR2 SQIVND (reference sequence). The CDR3 loop is CASSSSTGDGPQHF. CDR3 bases: TGTGCCAGTAGTTCCTCGACAGGGGACGGGCCCCAGCATTTT.

The chain is built from TRBV19 and TRBJ2-7, with TRBD1 matching over 7 bases. Germline CDR1 LNHDA, CDR2 SQIVND (reference sequence). The ends lost 5 bases at V and 2 bases at J; junction bases unmatched: 6. The CDR3 extends over 14 amino acids. This chain's CDR3 is CASSARTGPYEQYF. Here the CDR3 DNA reads TGTGCCAGTAGTGCCCGGACAGGACCCTACGAGCAGTACTTC.

V usage is TRBV12-5 and J usage is TRBJ2-1; 10 nucleotides match TRBD1. V lost 5 bases to trimming and J lost 15 bases; unmatched junction nucleotides: 7. The CDR3 is made up of 12 amino acids. CDR1 and CDR2 (germline): LGHNT, FRNRAP. The CDR3 nucleotides are TGTGCTAGTGGTGTCTCCGGGACAGGGGTGTTCTTC. As protein: CASGVSGTGVFF.